One and the same sample provided the 6 T cell receptor beta chains below, sequenced in a study of T cell repertoires in cytomegalovirus infection. Each CDR3 protein gets one entry after TCRdb re-called the reads with MiXCR. Of some 680,000 distinct CDR3 sequences in the sample, about 40% were seen once. Sequencing input: PBMCs. Receptors originate from a human donor in good health (CMV status not recorded). Some clones in this sample may be carry-over from other donors' samples.

The chain links TRBV7-2 to TRBJ2-2, with D possibly being TRBD2 (5 bases). The germline V gene encodes CDR1 SGHTA and CDR2 FQGNSA. The CDR3 totals 14 residues. With 6 bases removed from V and 6 bases from J, the gap between germline ends came to 14 bases. This CDR3 reads CASSWTVAPGELFF. DNA of the CDR3: TGTGCCAGCAGTTGGACCGTAGCGCCCGGGGAGCTGTTTTTT. Full variable domain (outside the CDR3, taken from reference TRBV7-2 and TRBJ2-2): GAGVSQSPSNKVTEKGKDVELRCDPISGHTALYWYRQSLGQGLEFLIYFQGNSAPDKSGLPSDRFSAERTGGSVSTLTIQRTQQEDSAVYLCASSWTVAPGELFFGEGSRLTVL.

This clonotype was seen a single time. V usage is TRBV19 and J usage is TRBJ1-2; the D gene is possibly TRBD1 (5 bases). Trimming pared 11 bases from V and 4 bases from J, leaving 11 bases between. Germline values: CDR1 LNHDA, CDR2 SQIVND (reference sequence). CDR3 length: 11 amino acids. In DNA, the CDR3 is TGTGCCTCCAGGGTTGCCTATGGCTACACCTTC. It specifies CASRVAYGYTF.

The chain joins TRBV23-1 to TRBJ2-7, with D possibly being TRBD2 (5 bases). TRBV23-1 is an ORF for which the function is uncertain. This CDR3 region has 13 residues. V lost 3 bases and J 6 bases, leaving 12 bases between the germline ends. This CDR3 reads CASSQGGLGEQYF. The DNA of the CDR3 is TGCGCCAGCAGTCAGGGCGGGTTGGGCGAGCAGTACTTC.

This chain links TRBV10-3 with TRBJ1-6, with D possibly matching TRBD1 (5 bases). With 6 bases removed from V and 7 bases from J, the gap between germline ends came to 13 bases. Germline values: CDR1 ENHRY, CDR2 SYGVKD. This CDR3 contains 14 residues. The CDR3 region is CAISTGTVNSPLHF. Written as DNA, the CDR3 is TGTGCCATCAGCACCGGGACGGTGAATTCACCCCTCCACTTT.

At least ten counts were recorded for this clonotype. The chain joins TRBV7-6 to TRBJ2-5; 11 nucleotides line up with TRBD2. Germline V lookup: CDR1 SGHVS, CDR2 FNYEAQ. There are 16 residues in the CDR3. Trimming at V came to 5 bases and at J to 4 bases, leaving 9 bases not matched to a gene. CDR3 sequence (DNA): TGTGCCAGCAGCCCGGAATTAGCGGGGGGGCGAGAGACCCAGTACTTC. This gives the protein CASSPELAGGRETQYF.

This clonotype was seen repeatedly, ten times or more. V is TRBV28 and J is TRBJ2-7; D may be TRBD1 (6 bases). V lost 6 bases and J 6 bases, leaving 27 bases between the germline ends. Germline lookup yields CDR1 MDHEN and CDR2 SYDVKM. This CDR3 has 17 residues. The CDR3 sequence: CASSKPIVDRTLPEQYF. The CDR3 nucleotides are TGTGCCAGCAGCAAACCCATCGTCGACAGGACCCTACCCGAGCAGTACTTC.